This is a list of T cell receptor beta chains from one sample in a study of blood T cell repertoires in COVID-19. TCRdb keeps only in-frame clones here, not all; method: immunoSEQ multiplex PCR. The repertoire includes about 260,000 clones, about 80% of them detected once, and under 2% sits in the top ten. The sequenced sample was peripheral blood. These receptors were obtained from a woman of 80 years or more with acute or convalescent COVID-19. Each CDR3 is given with its conserved first and last residue. Fields, in order: CDR3 DNA, CDR3 protein, V gene, clone size, D gene, J gene. D genes are given only for firm matches. The size entry is marked missing in some rows and otherwise reads once, few, many or a size class.

CDR3nt: TGTGCCAGCAGTGACTCTGGACTAGCGGGTCACAATGAGCAGTTCTTC
CDR3aa: CASSDSGLAGHNEQFF
v_gene: TRBV6-4
abundance: -
d_gene: TRBD2
j_gene: TRBJ2-1

CDR3nt: TGTGCCAGCAGCTCCGCGGGGGGGTACAATGAGCAGTTCTTC
CDR3aa: CASSSAGGYNEQFF
v_gene: TRBV5-6
abundance: -
d_gene: TRBD2
j_gene: TRBJ2-1

CDR3nt: TGTGCCAGCAGGCGACAGGGGGCCTATGGCTACACCTTC
CDR3aa: CASRRQGAYGYTF
v_gene: TRBV12-3/TRBV12-4
abundance: -
d_gene: TRBD1
j_gene: TRBJ1-2

CDR3nt: TGCGCCAGCAGCCAAGATGTGGCGGGGGGGCGGTACACAGATACGCAGTATTTT
CDR3aa: CASSQDVAGGRYTDTQYF
v_gene: TRBV4-3
abundance: -
d_gene: TRBD2
j_gene: TRBJ2-3

CDR3nt: TGTGCCACCAGTGATAGGACAGGCCCCCCGCCCCAGCATTTT
CDR3aa: CATSDRTGPPPQHF
v_gene: TRBV24-1
abundance: -
d_gene: TRBD1
j_gene: TRBJ1-5

CDR3nt: TGTGCCAGCAGCTTAGCAGCAAGCTACGAGCAGTACTTC
CDR3aa: CASSLAASYEQYF
v_gene: TRBV7-8
abundance: -
d_gene: -
j_gene: TRBJ2-7

CDR3nt: TGTGCCAGCAGCCCAGGGGACAGGGACGTGAATGAGCAGTTCTTC
CDR3aa: CASSPGDRDVNEQFF
v_gene: TRBV28
abundance: -
d_gene: TRBD1
j_gene: TRBJ2-1

CDR3nt: TGCGCCAGCAGCTGGACTAGCGGTTACAATGAGCAGTTCTTC
CDR3aa: CASSWTSGYNEQFF
v_gene: TRBV5-1
abundance: -
d_gene: TRBD2
j_gene: TRBJ2-1

CDR3nt: TGTGCCAGTACTAGCGCAAATTCCCTCAATGAGCAGTTCTTC
CDR3aa: CASTSANSLNEQFF
v_gene: TRBV28
abundance: -
d_gene: TRBD2
j_gene: TRBJ2-1

CDR3nt: TGTGCCAGCAGCTTAGCGGAGGGAAATTACAATGAGCAGTTCTTC
CDR3aa: CASSLAEGNYNEQFF
v_gene: TRBV7-9
abundance: -
d_gene: -
j_gene: TRBJ2-1

CDR3nt: TGTGCCAGCAGTTACGACTCAGGGGGCGGCACTGAAGCTTTCTTT
CDR3aa: CASSYDSGGGTEAFF
v_gene: TRBV6-2/TRBV6-3
abundance: -
d_gene: TRBD1
j_gene: TRBJ1-1

CDR3nt: TGTGCCAGCTCACCAGGGCCACCTCGGCCGGGAGGTGAAAAACTGTTTTTT
CDR3aa: CASSPGPPRPGGEKLFF
v_gene: TRBV18
abundance: -
d_gene: -
j_gene: TRBJ1-4

CDR3nt: TGTGCCAGCAGCCTAGACTACCTGAGCTCCTACAATGAGCAGTTCTTC
CDR3aa: CASSLDYLSSYNEQFF
v_gene: TRBV27
abundance: -
d_gene: -
j_gene: TRBJ2-1

CDR3nt: TGTGCCAGCAGTTCTATGACAGGTCTCTACGAGCAGTACTTC
CDR3aa: CASSSMTGLYEQYF
v_gene: TRBV28
abundance: -
d_gene: -
j_gene: TRBJ2-7

CDR3nt: TGTGCCAGCAGCGCTAGAGACTTAGGACTAGCGCTGTACAATGAGCAGTTCTTC
CDR3aa: CASSARDLGLALYNEQFF
v_gene: TRBV9
abundance: -
d_gene: TRBD2
j_gene: TRBJ2-1

CDR3nt: TGTGCCAGCAGCCACGACGTAGGGGCATATGGCAATCAGCCCCAGCATTTT
CDR3aa: CASSHDVGAYGNQPQHF
v_gene: TRBV6-2/TRBV6-3
abundance: -
d_gene: -
j_gene: TRBJ1-5

CDR3nt: TGTGCCAGCAGCTTGGGGACAGGGACTAACTATGGCTACACCTTC
CDR3aa: CASSLGTGTNYGYTF
v_gene: TRBV7-9
abundance: -
d_gene: TRBD1
j_gene: TRBJ1-2

CDR3nt: TGTGCCAGCAGTTATCGGACAGGGATGGGAAACACTGAAGCTTTCTTT
CDR3aa: CASSYRTGMGNTEAFF
v_gene: TRBV6-5
abundance: -
d_gene: TRBD1
j_gene: TRBJ1-1

CDR3nt: TGTGCCAGCAGTGAAAGCGCAGACCGATCGATCAACACCATATATTTT
CDR3aa: CASSESADRSINTIYF
v_gene: TRBV25-1
abundance: once
d_gene: -
j_gene: TRBJ1-3

CDR3nt: TGTGCCAGCAGTCCCGGGTTTAGCACAGATACGCAGTATTTT
CDR3aa: CASSPGFSTDTQYF
v_gene: TRBV6-6
abundance: -
d_gene: -
j_gene: TRBJ2-3

CDR3nt: TGTGCCACCAGTGAAGGAGAGGGGGCCCCGAACACTGAAGCTTTCTTT
CDR3aa: CATSEGEGAPNTEAFF
v_gene: TRBV24-1
abundance: -
d_gene: TRBD1
j_gene: TRBJ1-1

CDR3nt: TGTGCCAGTAGTGCTCAGGCCCAGGGATCACCCCTCCACTTT
CDR3aa: CASSAQAQGSPLHF
v_gene: TRBV19
abundance: few
d_gene: -
j_gene: TRBJ1-6

CDR3nt: TGTGCCAGCAGCGGGACAGGGACCTACTATGGCTACACCTTC
CDR3aa: CASSGTGTYYGYTF
v_gene: TRBV6-5
abundance: -
d_gene: TRBD1
j_gene: TRBJ1-2

CDR3nt: TGTGCCAGCACGCACTCCTCGATTGGAAACACCATATATTTT
CDR3aa: CASTHSSIGNTIYF
v_gene: TRBV28
abundance: -
d_gene: -
j_gene: TRBJ1-3

CDR3nt: TGTGCCAGCAGCCAAGTGGTCACTAGCGGGAGTCGAAATGAGCAGTTCTTC
CDR3aa: CASSQVVTSGSRNEQFF
v_gene: TRBV3-1/TRBV3-2
abundance: -
d_gene: TRBD2
j_gene: TRBJ2-1

CDR3nt: TGTGCCAGCAGGAACCTAGCGGGGGGGAACAATGAGCAGTTCTTC
CDR3aa: CASRNLAGGNNEQFF
v_gene: TRBV6-5
abundance: -
d_gene: TRBD2
j_gene: TRBJ2-1

CDR3nt: TGTGCCAGCAGCTCAGGGGAAGGGAGCAACACTGAAGCTTTCTTT
CDR3aa: CASSSGEGSNTEAFF
v_gene: TRBV6-2/TRBV6-3
abundance: -
d_gene: -
j_gene: TRBJ1-1

CDR3nt: TGTGCCAGCAGCCAAGATCGGGTTTCTGGAAACACCATATATTTT
CDR3aa: CASSQDRVSGNTIYF
v_gene: TRBV4-2
abundance: -
d_gene: -
j_gene: TRBJ1-3

CDR3nt: TGTGCCAGCAGCTCTAGGGGTACGCAACGGGAGACCCAGTACTTC
CDR3aa: CASSSRGTQRETQYF
v_gene: TRBV5-4
abundance: -
d_gene: -
j_gene: TRBJ2-5

CDR3nt: TGTGCCAGCAGCACAGTTTTGTATAACTATGGCTACACCTTC
CDR3aa: CASSTVLYNYGYTF
v_gene: TRBV6-2/TRBV6-3
abundance: -
d_gene: -
j_gene: TRBJ1-2

CDR3nt: TGTGCCAGCAGCCAAAGGGGTACCTACGAGCAGTACTTC
CDR3aa: CASSQRGTYEQYF
v_gene: TRBV3-1/TRBV3-2
abundance: -
d_gene: -
j_gene: TRBJ2-7

CDR3nt: TGTGCCAGCAGCCAAGCCGGACCACGGACGGGGGGAAACACCATATATTTT
CDR3aa: CASSQAGPRTGGNTIYF
v_gene: TRBV3-1/TRBV3-2
abundance: -
d_gene: -
j_gene: TRBJ1-3

CDR3nt: TGTGCCAGCAGCTTGGTTTCTAGTCAGACCCAGTACTTC
CDR3aa: CASSLVSSQTQYF
v_gene: TRBV5-4
abundance: -
d_gene: -
j_gene: TRBJ2-5

CDR3nt: TGTGCCAGCTCACCGGCCTGGGGGGTGACTGAAGCTTTCTTT
CDR3aa: CASSPAWGVTEAFF
v_gene: TRBV18
abundance: -
d_gene: -
j_gene: TRBJ1-1

CDR3nt: TGTGCCAGCAGTTCCGGACCGGGAGCTAACTATGGCTACACCTTC
CDR3aa: CASSSGPGANYGYTF
v_gene: TRBV6-2/TRBV6-3
abundance: -
d_gene: -
j_gene: TRBJ1-2

CDR3nt: TGCGCCAGCAGCCCAGGGGGCTTCATGAACACTGAAGCTTTCTTT
CDR3aa: CASSPGGFMNTEAFF
v_gene: TRBV4-3
abundance: few
d_gene: TRBD1
j_gene: TRBJ1-1

CDR3nt: TGTGCCAGCACCCCCGGCGCCGGGACAGAGAATGAAAAACTGTTTTTT
CDR3aa: CASTPGAGTENEKLFF
v_gene: TRBV7-9
abundance: -
d_gene: TRBD1
j_gene: TRBJ1-4

CDR3nt: TGTGCCAGCTCGTCCGGGACAGAGACCCCTTGGGCTTTCTTT
CDR3aa: CASSSGTETPWAFF
v_gene: TRBV18
abundance: -
d_gene: TRBD1
j_gene: TRBJ1-1

CDR3nt: TGTGCCAGCAGCCTACTAGCGAACTCCTACAATGAGCAGTTCTTC
CDR3aa: CASSLLANSYNEQFF
v_gene: TRBV5-5
abundance: -
d_gene: TRBD2
j_gene: TRBJ2-1

CDR3nt: TGTGCCAGCAGCATCGGACAGGACACTGAAGCTTTCTTT
CDR3aa: CASSIGQDTEAFF
v_gene: TRBV7-9
abundance: -
d_gene: TRBD1
j_gene: TRBJ1-1